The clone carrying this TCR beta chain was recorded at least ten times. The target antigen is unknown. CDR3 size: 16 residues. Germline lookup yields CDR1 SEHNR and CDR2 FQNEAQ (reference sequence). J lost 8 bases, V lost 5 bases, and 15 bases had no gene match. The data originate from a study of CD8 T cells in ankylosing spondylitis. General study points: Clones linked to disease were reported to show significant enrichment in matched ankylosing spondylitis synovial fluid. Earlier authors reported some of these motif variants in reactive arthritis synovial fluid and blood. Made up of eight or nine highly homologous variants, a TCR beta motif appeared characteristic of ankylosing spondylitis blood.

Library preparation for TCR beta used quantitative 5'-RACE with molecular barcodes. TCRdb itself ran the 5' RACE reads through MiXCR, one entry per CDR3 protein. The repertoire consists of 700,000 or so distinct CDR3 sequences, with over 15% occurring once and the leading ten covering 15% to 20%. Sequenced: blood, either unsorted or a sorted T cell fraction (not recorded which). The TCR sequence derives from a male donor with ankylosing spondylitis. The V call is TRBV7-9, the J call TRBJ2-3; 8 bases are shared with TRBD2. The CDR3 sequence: CASSPPTDYRGGTQYF. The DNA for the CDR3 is TGTGCCAGCAGCCCGCCCACCGACTATCGGGGGGGTACGCAGTATTTT.